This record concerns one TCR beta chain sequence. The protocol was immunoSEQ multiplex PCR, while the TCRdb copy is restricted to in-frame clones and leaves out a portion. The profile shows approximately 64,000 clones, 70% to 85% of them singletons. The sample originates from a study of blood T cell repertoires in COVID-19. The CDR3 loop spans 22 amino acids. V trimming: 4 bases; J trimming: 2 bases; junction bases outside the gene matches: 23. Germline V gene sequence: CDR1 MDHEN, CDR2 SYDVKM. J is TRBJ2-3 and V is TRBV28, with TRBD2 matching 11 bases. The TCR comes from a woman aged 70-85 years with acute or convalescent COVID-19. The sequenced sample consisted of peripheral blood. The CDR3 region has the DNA TGTGCCAGCAGTTCACTCGGGACAGGGACAACTAGCGGGAGTCTTCCCACAGATACGCAGTATTTT. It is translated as CASSSLGTGTTSGSLPTDTQYF.